This T cell receptor (beta chain) was found in a study of identifying expanded T cells in peripheral blood. Study observations and caveats: Variance in clone template counts between roughly two-week samples significantly increased with total template count across all healthy donors.

In the case of this clone: What it binds is not known.

V was cut by 5 bases and J by 3 bases, with 14 bases left in between. Germline CDR1 is KGHSH and CDR2 is LQKENI. The CDR3 is 15 amino acids. TCRdb's table, derived via immunoSEQ multiplex PCR, lists solely in-frame clones and lacks some. The sample has more than 90,000 clones, roughly 85% seen once; the top ten hold about 17%. Sequencing was done on a sample of blood. The chain recombines TRBV18 with TRBJ2-1; D is perhaps TRBD2 (7 bases). The source is a person between 18 and 75 years old in good health. In nucleotides, the CDR3 is TGTGCCAGCTCAGTCCGGGGGGACATCTACAATGAGCAGTTCTTC. It codes for CASSVRGDIYNEQFF. The complete variable domain, with remaining parts taken from reference TRBV18 and TRBJ2-1, reads NAGVMQNPRHLVRRRGQEARLRCSPMKGHSHVYWYRQLPEEGLKFMVYLQKENIIDESGMPKERFSAEFPKEGPSILRIQQVVRGDSAAYFCASSVRGDIYNEQFFGPGTRLTVL.